The 3 T cell receptor beta chains listed next were all sequenced from one sample in a study of blood T cell repertoires in COVID-19. The protocol was immunoSEQ multiplex PCR, while the TCRdb copy is restricted to in-frame clones and leaves out a portion. This sample has about 320,000 clones; approximately 91% occur once, and the top ten carry 5% to 5.5%. Sequenced input: PBMCs or T cells enriched from blood (not recorded which). All receptors come from a man aged 60 to 69 who had recovered from COVID-19.

This clone has only a few counts. The V and J genes are TRBV21-1 and TRBJ2-1; the tabulated D call, TRBD2, remains unverified against the DNA. TRBV21-1 is assigned pseudogene status. The CDR3 loop spans 15 amino acids. As DNA, the CDR3 is TGTGCCAGCAGCAAAAAAGCGGGAGGGGGCCGTGAGCAGTTCTTC. Translated, it gives CASSKKAGGGREQFF.

This rearrangement joins TRBV18 to TRBJ1-1, with D uncertain. Per the germline V gene, CDR1 is KGHSH and CDR2 is LQKENI. The CDR3 sequence is 13 residues long. Trimming cost V 3 bases and J 1 base, with 6 bases left between them. The CDR3 is CASSPIQNTEAFF. The CDR3, as DNA: TGTGCCAGCTCACCTATACAGAACACTGAAGCTTTCTTT. The full variable domain, in which reference TRBV18 and TRBJ1-1 provide the parts outside the CDR3, is NAGVMQNPRHLVRRRGQEARLRCSPMKGHSHVYWYRQLPEEGLKFMVYLQKENIIDESGMPKERFSAEFPKEGPSILRIQQVVRGDSAAYFCASSPIQNTEAFFGQGTRLTVV.

The CDR3 sequence: CAISPGQAASGEQYF. The CDR3 DNA is TGTGCCATCAGCCCAGGACAGGCGGCCTCTGGGGAGCAGTACTTC. The chain is built from TRBV10-3 and TRBJ2-7; 7 bases line up with TRBD1. V was pared by 6 bases and J by 7 bases, with 15 bases of the junction left unmatched. Germline loops: CDR1 ENHRY, CDR2 SYGVKD. The CDR3 has 15 residues.